Each of the 32 T cell receptor beta chains below was sequenced from the same sample in a study of T cell responses to AZD1222 COVID-19 vaccine. Sequencing used immunoSEQ multiplex PCR; TCRdb keeps in-frame clones, though not all of them. Of 110,000 to 150,000 clones detected, more than 85% appear once; the ten largest clones hold less than 6.5%. Sequenced material: peripheral blood, taken on day 0 of AZD1222 vaccination. These receptor sequences come from an adult in good health.

V and J are TRBV20-1 and TRBJ1-2, with 9 nucleotides matching TRBD1. Germline loops: CDR1 DFQATT, CDR2 SNEGSKA (reference sequence). V lost 3 bases and J lost 8; bases outside the gene matches: 16. This CDR3 region has 16 residues. Here the CDR3 reads CSASQPRTGVVPGYTF. The DNA of the CDR3 is TGCAGTGCTAGTCAACCTAGGACAGGGGTAGTCCCGGGCTACACCTTC.

The chain joins TRBV29-1 to TRBJ2-1; D possibly corresponds to TRBD2 (5 bases). CDR1 is SQVTM and CDR2 is ANQGSEA in the germline V gene. V was cut by 6 bases and J by 6 bases, with 15 bases left in between. This CDR3 spans 13 amino acids. The CDR3 DNA follows: TGCAGCGTCCAGGACTTCCCCCTCAATGAGCAGTTCTTC. This sequence encodes CSVQDFPLNEQFF.

This clone was recorded a few times. This chain links TRBV13 with TRBJ1-1; no clear D. This CDR3 contains 13 residues. Germline CDR1 and CDR2: PRHDT and FYEKMQ (reference sequence). The ends were cut back, 7 bases at V and 1 base at J, with 10 bases in the middle. The CDR3 sequence: CASTRGRNTEAFF. In DNA, the CDR3 is TGTGCCAGCACGCGAGGACGGAACACTGAAGCTTTCTTT.

The CDR3 spells CAISESEGANTEAFF. CDR3 bases: TGTGCCATCAGTGAGTCGGAAGGGGCGAACACTGAAGCTTTCTTT. The J gene is TRBJ1-1, the V gene TRBV10-3; maybe TRBD1 (5 bases). CDR1 ENHRY and CDR2 SYGVKD come from the germline V gene. CDR3 length: 15 residues. The germline V and J ends were trimmed by 0 bases and 1 base, with 9 bases remaining between them.

This chain links TRBV12-5 with TRBJ2-2; 9 nucleotides agree with TRBD2. The V segment lost 2 bases and the J segment 6 bases; nucleotides outside the gene matches: 10. Germline V lookup: CDR1 LGHNT, CDR2 FRNRAP. The CDR3 spans 17 residues. The CDR3: CASGLLSLAGLPGELFF. The DNA of the CDR3 is TGTGCTAGTGGTTTGTTGAGCCTAGCGGGACTCCCCGGGGAGCTGTTTTTT.

The V gene is TRBV25-1, the J gene TRBJ2-1; TRBD2 matches 10 bases. CDR1 and CDR2 from the germline V gene are MGHDK and SYGVNS. This CDR3 has 14 residues. The trim removed 3 bases at V and 9 bases at J, leaving 5 bases unmatched. The CDR3 here is CASSEPSGRGEQFF. CDR3 nucleotide sequence: TGTGCCAGCAGTGAGCCTAGCGGGAGAGGTGAGCAGTTCTTC.

This chain connects TRBV24-1 to TRBJ2-1; TRBD2 aligns across 10 bases. Germline trimming cut 2 bases from V and 6 bases from J; bases unmatched to any gene: 3. The CDR3 covers 15 residues. The germline CDR1 and CDR2 sequences are KGHDR and SFDVKD. CDR3 protein: CATSDWTSGVNEQFF. The CDR3 DNA reads TGTGCCACCAGTGATTGGACTAGCGGAGTCAATGAGCAGTTCTTC.

The V and J genes are TRBV10-3 and TRBJ1-4; unclear D gene. CDR1 ENHRY and CDR2 SYGVKD come from the germline V gene. Trimming removed 3 bases from V and 5 bases from J, with 7 bases in between. The CDR3 has 13 amino acids. CDR3 nucleotides: TGTGCCATCAGTGAACACCAGAATGAAAAACTGTTTTTT. Amino acids: CAISEHQNEKLFF.

DNA of the CDR3: TGTGCCAGCAGTGAATCCGGTAGGTGGCGGACGCAAGAGACCCAGTACTTC. Translating it yields CASSESGRWRTQETQYF. The chain combines TRBV6-1 with TRBJ2-5; D is undetermined. The CDR3 loop spans 17 amino acids. V was cut by 2 bases and J by 2 bases, with 18 bases left in between. Germline assignment: CDR1 MNHNS and CDR2 SASEGT.

The gene calls are TRBV4-1 and TRBJ2-7; D not certain. The V end was cut by 2 bases, the J end by 3 bases, with 8 bases between. The CDR3 contains 13 residues. Germline V gene sequence: CDR1 MGHRA, CDR2 YSYEKL. The CDR3 DNA reads as TGCGCCAGCAGCCAATTTGCAGTCTACGAGCAGTACTTC. This translates into CASSQFAVYEQYF.

V and J are TRBV18 and TRBJ2-6; D ambiguous. V dropped 1 base and J dropped 0 bases, with 13 bases sitting between them. This CDR3 spans 18 amino acids. Germline V CDR1 and CDR2: KGHSH, LQKENI. CDR3 in amino acids: CASSPLYRIGSGANVLTF. In DNA, the CDR3 is TGTGCCAGCTCACCACTATATCGTATCGGCTCTGGGGCCAACGTCCTGACTTTC.

This clone was seen once. The gene calls are TRBV5-1 and TRBJ1-1; D remains ambiguous. The CDR3 consists of 12 residues. V dropped 5 bases and J dropped 6 bases, with 11 bases sitting between them. The germline V gene has CDR1 SGHRS and CDR2 YFSETQ. Written as DNA, the CDR3 is TGCGCCAGCAGGGGTGCTTCGGCTGAAGCTTTCTTT. Its protein is CASRGASAEAFF.

This rearrangement joins TRBV30 to TRBJ2-1, with 11 bases identical to TRBD2. This CDR3 is built from 14 residues. V gave up 4 bases and J gave up 6 bases; unmatched junction bases: 5. Per the germline V gene, CDR1 is GTSNPN and CDR2 is SVGIG (reference sequence). CDR3 in DNA: TGTGCCTGGAAACTAGCGGGAGAGTCCAATGAGCAGTTCTTC. Amino acids: CAWKLAGESNEQFF.

This rearrangement joins TRBV3-1 (or the pseudogene TRBV3-2) to TRBJ2-1; perhaps D is TRBD1 or TRBD2 (6 bases each). Germline values: CDR1 LGHDT, CDR2 YNNKEL (reference sequence). Trimming removed 7 bases from V and 3 bases from J, with 10 bases in between. The CDR3 spans 13 residues. The CDR3 here is CASIGGSYNEQFF. The CDR3 DNA follows: TGTGCCAGCATCGGGGGCAGCTACAATGAGCAGTTCTTC.

The chain uses TRBV23-1 and TRBJ2-2, with 7 bases that match TRBD2. TRBV23-1 is filed as an ORF, its function uncertain. The CDR3 consists of 17 residues. V was clipped by 4 bases and J by 3 bases; unmatched bases: 11. As DNA, the CDR3 is TGCGCCAGCAGTCCTCTCAAGGGGAGGGAAGACACCGGGGAGCTGTTTTTT. Translating it yields CASSPLKGREDTGELFF.

The rearrangement links TRBV7-9 to TRBJ1-6; D unclear. V was cut by 0 bases and J by 10 bases, with 7 bases left in between. The CDR3 consists of 13 residues. Germline values: CDR1 SEHNR, CDR2 FQNEAQ (reference sequence). The CDR3 loop is CASSLADVSPLHF. DNA of the CDR3: TGTGCCAGCAGCTTAGCCGACGTCTCACCCCTCCACTTT.

The chain joins TRBV18 to TRBJ1-4, with 8 bases fitting TRBD1. V lost 4 bases, J lost 4 bases, and 5 bases stayed unmatched. Germline V lookup: CDR1 KGHSH, CDR2 LQKENI. CDR3 length equals 15 residues. The CDR3 region has the DNA TGTGCCAGCTCACAAGGGACAGGAGATAATGAAAAACTGTTTTTT. Protein product: CASSQGTGDNEKLFF.

The rearrangement uses TRBV7-8 and TRBJ2-7; D possibly corresponds to TRBD2 (6 bases). This CDR3 has 15 residues. Germline V gene sequence: CDR1 SGHVS, CDR2 FQNEAQ. Trimming removed 1 base from V and 0 bases from J, with 10 bases in between. The CDR3 DNA reads TGTGCCAGCAGCTTAGGGGTCGGGAGCTCCTACGAGCAGTACTTC. Encoded protein: CASSLGVGSSYEQYF.

The genes are TRBV28 and TRBJ1-1; D may be TRBD1 (5 bases). V lost 2 bases, J lost 5 bases, and 15 bases lay in between. In germline, CDR1 is MDHEN, CDR2 SYDVKM. The CDR3 contains 15 residues. The chain's CDR3 is CASSLRGAGGTEAFF. CDR3 nucleotides: TGTGCCAGCAGTTTAAGAGGGGCAGGTGGGACTGAAGCTTTCTTT.

V gene TRBV29-1 combines with J gene TRBJ2-7; the D gene is possibly TRBD2 (6 bases). This CDR3 is 11 amino acids long. CDR1 is SQVTM and CDR2 is ANQGSEA in the germline V gene. Deletions cut 7 bases from V and 4 bases from J, with 11 bases between. The CDR3 sequence: CSGWREYEQYF. CDR3 DNA sequence: TGCAGCGGGTGGCGGGAATACGAGCAGTACTTC.

This chain connects TRBV9 to TRBJ2-4; D might be TRBD2 (5 bases). Trimming stripped 3 bases from V and 3 bases from J, with 7 bases between. Germline V gene lookup returns CDR1 SGDLS and CDR2 YYNGEE. The CDR3 has 13 amino acids. CDR3: CASSEGDKNIQYF. The DNA of the CDR3 is TGTGCCAGCAGCGAGGGAGACAAAAACATTCAGTACTTC.

This chain's CDR3 is CASSLFTAGNTEAFF. The DNA of the CDR3 is TGCGCCAGCAGCTTGTTCACAGCGGGGAACACTGAAGCTTTCTTT. This rearrangement joins TRBV5-1 to TRBJ1-1; D is uncertain. The CDR3 loop spans 15 amino acids. The germline V and J ends were trimmed by 1 base and 1 base, with 11 bases remaining between them. Germline V gene data show CDR1 as SGHRS and CDR2 as YFSETQ. The full variable domain, rest sourced from reference TRBV5-1 and TRBJ1-1, is KAGVTQTPRYLIKTRGQQVTLSCSPISGHRSVSWYQQTPGQGLQFLFEYFSETQRNKGNFPGRFSGRQFSNSRSEMNVSTLELGDSALYLCASSLFTAGNTEAFFGQGTRLTVV.

The chain combines TRBV11-2 with TRBJ1-2; D unclear. CDR1 is SGHAT and CDR2 is FQNNGV in the germline V gene. The CDR3 has 14 residues. V was shortened by 5 bases and J by 1 base, with 11 bases between the two germline ends. CDR3 in DNA: TGTGCCAGCAGCCCCGAGGGCCTTAACTATGGCTACACCTTC. Protein product: CASSPEGLNYGYTF. The full variable domain, with the rest looked up from reference TRBV11-2 and TRBJ1-2, is EAGVAQSPRYKIIEKRQSVAFWCNPISGHATLYWYQQILGQGPKLLIQFQNNGVVDDSQLPKDRFSAERLKGVDSTLKIQPAKLEDSAVYLCASSPEGLNYGYTFGSGTRLTVV.

This clone came up once. V and J are TRBV13 and TRBJ2-7, with D possibly being TRBD1 (6 bases). The CDR3 extends over 15 amino acids. Trimming left V 2 bases short and J 7 bases short, with 18 bases between. Germline CDR1 PRHDT, CDR2 FYEKMQ (reference sequence). In nucleotides, the CDR3 is TGTGCCAGCAGCTTAAACCCAGGGGTCTTCGATGAGCAGTACTTC. Its translation is CASSLNPGVFDEQYF.

The chain links TRBV2 to TRBJ1-1, with D possibly TRBD1 on 6 matching bases. The V gene's germline CDR1 is SNHLY and CDR2 FYNNEI. The CDR3 loop spans 14 amino acids. Trimming shortened V by 6 bases and J by 3 bases, and 14 bases separated the two germline ends. The CDR3 spells CASRSRRGDTEAFF. CDR3 DNA sequence: TGTGCCAGCAGGTCGCGCAGGGGAGACACTGAAGCTTTCTTT. Combining the CDR3 with reference TRBV2 and TRBJ1-1 gives the whole variable domain EPEVTQTPSHQVTQMGQEVILRCVPISNHLYFYWYRQILGQKVEFLVSFYNNEISEKSEIFDDQFSVERPDGSNFTLKIRSTKLEDSAMYFCASRSRRGDTEAFFGQGTRLTVV.

The chain uses TRBV7-9 and TRBJ1-6; a possible D gene is TRBD1 (6 bases). CDR1 is SEHNR and CDR2 is FQNEAQ in the germline V gene (reference sequence). The CDR3 is 17 amino acids. Trimming removed 1 base at V and 9 bases at J, with 19 bases between. The CDR3 coding sequence is TGTGCCAGCAGCTTAGGGGCCGGCGGCCAGGGGAGTTCACCCCTCCACTTT. Its protein product is CASSLGAGGQGSSPLHF.

This clone was detected only a few times. This chain joins TRBV28 and TRBJ2-7; TRBD1 matches 7 bases. Germline trimming cut 5 bases from V and 0 bases from J; bases unmatched to any gene: 13. The CDR3 is made up of 17 amino acids. Germline lookup yields CDR1 MDHEN and CDR2 SYDVKM. The CDR3 sequence is CASSPLEVGTASYEQYF. CDR3 nucleotide sequence: TGTGCCAGCAGTCCCCTCGAAGTCGGGACAGCCTCCTACGAGCAGTACTTC.

The rearrangement links TRBV9 to TRBJ1-1, with D unclear. The CDR3 runs to 16 residues. V was cut by 0 bases and J by 2 bases, with 14 bases left in between. The germline CDR1 and CDR2 sequences are SGDLS and YYNGEE. CDR3 in DNA: TGTGCCAGCAGCGTAGGTGGCAGTGGGATTAACACTGAAGCTTTCTTT. Its translation: CASSVGGSGINTEAFF. Full variable domain (outside the CDR3, taken from reference TRBV9 and TRBJ1-1): DSGVTQTPKHLITATGQRVTLRCSPRSGDLSVYWYQQSLDQGLQFLIQYYNGEERAKGNILERFSAQQFPDLHSELNLSSLELGDSALYFCASSVGGSGINTEAFFGQGTRLTVV.

The sample holds one count of this clone. This chain connects TRBV10-3 to TRBJ1-2; D is unresolved. This CDR3 has 15 residues. The germline V and J ends were trimmed by 7 bases and 0 bases, with 15 bases remaining between them. Germline CDR1 reads ENHRY; CDR2 reads SYGVKD. The chain's CDR3 is CAIMIQAEANYGYTF. CDR3 DNA sequence: TGTGCCATCATGATCCAGGCCGAAGCTAACTATGGCTACACCTTC.

V usage is TRBV25-1 and J usage is TRBJ1-1; D is ambiguous. Trimming stripped 2 bases from V and 4 bases from J, with 5 bases between. Germline assignment: CDR1 MGHDK and CDR2 SYGVNS. The CDR3 is 12 residues long. Here the CDR3 reads CASSEGGTEAFF. DNA for the CDR3: TGTGCCAGCAGTGAAGGCGGCACTGAAGCTTTCTTT.

This chain joins TRBV10-2 and TRBJ1-2, with D uncertain. The CDR3 covers 12 residues. In germline, CDR1 is WSHSY, CDR2 SAAADI. The V end lost 0 bases, the J end lost 4 bases, and 3 bases lay between the germline ends. The CDR3 region is CASSESFYGYTF. For the CDR3, the DNA is TGCGCCAGCAGTGAGTCTTTCTATGGCTACACCTTC.

The V and J genes are TRBV12-3 or TRBV12-4 and TRBJ2-7, with no clear D. There are 13 residues in the CDR3. With 5 bases removed from V and 2 bases from J, the gap between germline ends came to 10 bases. The CDR3 loop is CASSTSVAYEQYF. DNA of the CDR3: TGTGCCAGCAGTACCTCCGTGGCCTACGAGCAGTACTTC.